Below, one T cell receptor (beta chain) is given with its context. This entry is derived from a study of OX40 agonist ivuxolimab in advanced cancers. Trimming pared 6 bases from V and 0 bases from J, leaving 5 bases between. This CDR3 has 12 amino acids. Germline-derived CDR1 and CDR2 are SGHAT and FQNNGV. This table comes from immunoSEQ multiplex PCR, and its TCRdb copy is limited to in-frame clones, with some not included. The table shows about 90,000 clones, with 85% to 90% occurring only once. Sequences were derived from CD4+ or CD8+ T cells sorted from blood, sampled in a trial of the OX40 agonist ivuxolimab. This TCR derives from an adult with an advanced solid tumor such as melanoma, head and neck, liver or kidney cancer. The J gene is TRBJ1-1, the V gene TRBV11-2, with unresolved D. The CDR3 bases are TGTGCCAGCAGGGGCTTGAACACTGAAGCTTTCTTT. Protein sequence: CASRGLNTEAFF.